These 17 T cell receptor beta chains were sequenced from one sample in a study of cytotoxic CD8 clonotypes in ibrutinib-treated CLL. Produced via immunoSEQ multiplex PCR; TCRdb's table is partial and in-frame only. The sample consists of about 160,000 clones, around nine tenths of them appearing once. The sequencing here drew on PBMCs, taken at disease progression, from a patient treated with ibrutinib. All receptors come from a human donor with chronic lymphocytic leukemia.

The J gene is TRBJ2-7, the V gene TRBV30, with D unclear. V was cut by 0 bases and J by 0 bases, with 9 bases left in between. There are 14 residues in the CDR3. CDR1 and CDR2 from the germline V gene are GTSNPN and SVGIG (reference sequence). CDR3 loop: CAWSVRFGSYEQYF. Written as DNA, the CDR3 is TGTGCCTGGAGTGTACGTTTTGGCTCCTACGAGCAGTACTTC.

The chain has TRBV29-1 and TRBJ2-1, with a possible D match to TRBD2 (6 bases). V was pared by 6 bases and J by 7 bases, with 10 bases between. CDR1 is SQVTM, CDR2 ANQGSEA, per germline. The CDR3 covers 11 residues. Here the CDR3 DNA reads TGCAGCGTCTTTGGAGGGAATGAGCAGTTCTTC. Translating it yields CSVFGGNEQFF.

V and J are TRBV19 and TRBJ1-1, with no clear D. Per the germline V gene, CDR1 is LNHDA and CDR2 is SQIVND (reference sequence). The CDR3 consists of 14 residues. Trimming removed 3 bases at V and 6 bases at J, with 14 bases between. The CDR3 DNA sequence: TGTGCCAGTAGTATGTTAAGCGTAGAGGCTGAAGCTTTCTTT. Translated, it gives CASSMLSVEAEAFF.

This chain joins TRBV5-5 and TRBJ2-2; no clear D gene. CDR3 length equals 12 residues. V lost 3 bases and J 5 bases, leaving 5 bases between the germline ends. Germline V gene sequence: CDR1 SGHKS, CDR2 YYEKEE (reference sequence). In DNA form, the CDR3 reads TGTGCCAGCAGCTATGTTACCGGGGAGCTGTTTTTT. This encodes CASSYVTGELFF.

The chain employs TRBV21-1 and TRBJ2-2. TRBV21-1 represents a pseudogene. The CDR3 totals 11 residues. CDR3 amino acids: CASMPTGELFF. The CDR3 bases are TGTGCCAGCATGCCGACCGGGGAGCTGTTTTTT.

The chain has TRBV30 and TRBJ1-3; D not certain. The CDR3 contains 14 residues. The V and J ends lost 5 bases and 4 bases respectively, with 15 bases between them. Looked up from germline, CDR1 is GTSNPN and CDR2 is SVGIG (reference sequence). Here the CDR3 DNA reads TGTGCCTGGGGCCCGGGGTATTCGGGAAACACCATATATTTT. Amino acids: CAWGPGYSGNTIYF.

J is TRBJ2-1 and V is TRBV5-4; D ambiguous. The length of the CDR3 is 15 residues. Germline V lookup: CDR1 SGHNT, CDR2 YYREEE (reference sequence). The V end was cut by 4 bases, the J end by 0 bases, with 11 bases between. The CDR3: CASSATASSYNEQFF. The CDR3, as DNA: TGTGCCAGCAGCGCTACAGCTTCCTCCTACAATGAGCAGTTCTTC.

The gene calls are TRBV28 and TRBJ2-3; 9 bases agree with TRBD2. The CDR3 extends over 19 amino acids. Germline CDR1 is MDHEN and CDR2 is SYDVKM. V lost 8 bases and J lost 4; bases outside the gene matches: 22. CDR3 region: CASPASTGQREVMADTQYF. CDR3 nucleotides: TGTGCCAGCCCCGCTTCTACCGGGCAGCGGGAGGTTATGGCAGATACGCAGTATTTT.

V and J are TRBV15 and TRBJ1-2; 8 nucleotides align to TRBD1. The germline gives CDR1 LNHNV, CDR2 YYDKDF (reference sequence). Unmatched junction bases numbered 12, after V lost 4 bases and J lost 5 bases. This CDR3 contains 16 residues. The chain's CDR3 is CATSKDRAPSQYGYTF. DNA of the CDR3: TGTGCCACCAGCAAGGACAGGGCCCCCAGTCAGTATGGCTACACCTTC.

The chain joins TRBV7-2 to TRBJ2-3; D unclear. With 6 bases removed from V and 6 bases from J, the gap between germline ends came to 10 bases. CDR1 is SGHTA and CDR2 is FQGNSA in the germline V gene. The CDR3 contains 12 residues. The CDR3 loop reads CASRLMGDTQYF. Here the CDR3 DNA reads TGTGCCAGCAGACTAATGGGGGATACGCAGTATTTT.

The chain is built from TRBV7-2 and TRBJ2-5; D is perhaps TRBD2 (5 bases). Trimming pared 1 base from V and 2 bases from J, leaving 11 bases between. Looked up from germline, CDR1 is SGHTA and CDR2 is FQGNSA. CDR3 size: 15 residues. The CDR3 reads CASSLERRTQETQYF. The CDR3 bases are TGTGCCAGCAGCTTAGAACGGAGGACTCAAGAGACCCAGTACTTC.

The gene calls are TRBV4-2 and TRBJ2-1, with D perhaps matching TRBD1 (5 bases). This CDR3 is built from 16 residues. V lost 1 base and J lost 5, with 15 bases in between. The germline CDR1 and CDR2 sequences are LGHNA and YNFKEQ. The CDR3 DNA reads TGTGCCAGCAGCCAAGCGCGCAGGGCACCGGACAATGAGCAGTTCTTC. Translation: CASSQARRAPDNEQFF.

The chain has TRBV18 and TRBJ2-7, with 7 nucleotides matching TRBD2. The V segment lost 0 bases and the J segment 5 bases; nucleotides outside the gene matches: 7. The CDR3 extends over 15 amino acids. CDR1 is KGHSH and CDR2 is LQKENI in the germline V gene. CDR3 region: CASSPPGGSGDEQYF. The CDR3 nucleotides read TGTGCCAGCTCACCACCGGGGGGGAGCGGGGACGAGCAGTACTTC.

This rearrangement joins TRBV18 to TRBJ2-1; 11 positions match TRBD2. Trimming cost V 3 bases and J 1 base; bases outside gene matches: 8. The CDR3 consists of 18 residues. CDR1 and CDR2 (germline): KGHSH, LQKENI. The CDR3 loop reads CASSPNSGRAFSYNEQFF. The CDR3 coding sequence is TGTGCCAGCTCACCCAATAGCGGGAGGGCCTTTTCCTACAATGAGCAGTTCTTC.

The chain links TRBV6-6 to TRBJ2-1; D remains unclear. The length of the CDR3 is 16 residues. Germline CDR1 MNHNY, CDR2 SVGAGI (reference sequence). Trimming took off 0 bases at V and 3 bases at J, with 12 bases between the two ends. The CDR3 spells CASSYSAVGGYNEQFF. The CDR3 DNA reads as TGTGCCAGCAGTTACTCGGCAGTCGGCGGCTACAATGAGCAGTTCTTC.

V usage is TRBV5-1 and J usage is TRBJ2-4, with D tentatively TRBD2 (5 bases). CDR1 SGHRS and CDR2 YFSETQ come from the germline V gene. Trimming shortened V by 0 bases and J by 7 bases, and 23 bases separated the two germline ends. The CDR3 is 18 residues long. CDR3 DNA: TGCGCCAGCAGCTTGGAGGGCGCGGGTCATGGACTCTGGAACATTCAGTACTTC. This sequence encodes CASSLEGAGHGLWNIQYF.

This sequence joins TRBV6-1 and TRBJ2-5; unclear D gene. Trimming shortened V by 2 bases and J by 3 bases, and 10 bases separated the two germline ends. This CDR3 region has 14 residues. Per the germline V gene, CDR1 is MNHNS and CDR2 is SASEGT. CDR3 sequence (DNA): TGTGCCAGCAGTGAATCCTGGGGAAAAGAGACCCAGTACTTC. It translates to CASSESWGKETQYF.